The rows below give T cell receptor beta chains drawn from one sample of a study of shared clonotypes between healthy human individuals. The assay was immunoSEQ multiplex PCR, and TCRdb's table has in-frame clones only and misses some. The sample lists approximately 700,000 clones, roughly 73% occurring once. The sequenced sample was memory CD4+ T cells sorted from blood. These TCRs come from a woman aged 25 to 45 in good health. Both conserved end residues are part of each CDR3. Each record gives: D gene, clone size, V gene, J gene, CDR3 DNA, CDR3 protein. D genes are given only for firm matches. Size values are once, few and many counts, or a class for expanded clones, and some rows have none.

.	.	TRBV5-3	TRBJ2-5	TGTGCCAGAAGCTTGGCGGGACGGAGGTACCAAGAGACCCAGTACTTC	CARSLAGRRYQETQYF
TRBD2	.	TRBV7-3	TRBJ2-5	TGTGCCAGCAGCTTAACGGGAGGGCTAGCGGCTTACCAAGAGACCCAGTACTTC	CASSLTGGLAAYQETQYF
.	once	TRBV2	TRBJ1-1	TGTGCCAGCAGTTCTGAGGGGCACACTGAAGCTTTCTTT	CASSSEGHTEAFF
.	.	TRBV18	TRBJ1-2	TGTGCCAGCTCACCAAATCCAGGGCTCTATGGCTACACCTTC	CASSPNPGLYGYTF
.	.	TRBV14	TRBJ1-6	TGTGCCAGCAGCCAAGACCTCTGGGGGCGTAGATCACCCCTCCACTTT	CASSQDLWGRRSPLHF
TRBD1	.	TRBV2	TRBJ1-5	TGTGCCAGCAGTTTCGCCGACAGGGGAAATCAGCCCCAGCATTTT	CASSFADRGNQPQHF
TRBD2	.	TRBV7-2	TRBJ2-3	TGTGCCAGCAGCTCCCAGCGGGAGGGCGCAGATACGCAGTATTTT	CASSSQREGADTQYF
.	many	TRBV30	TRBJ2-2	TGTGCCTGGAGAAGTGGGCTTACGACTGTAACCGGGGAGCTGTTTTTT	CAWRSGLTTVTGELFF
.	.	TRBV5-4	TRBJ2-2	TGTGCCAGCAGTGGGGTAGCGTGGAACACCGGGGAGCTGTTTTTT	CASSGVAWNTGELFF
.	.	TRBV28	TRBJ1-5	TGTGCCAGCAGAGGAGGGGGCAATCAGCCCCAGCATTTT	CASRGGGNQPQHF
.	.	TRBV2	TRBJ2-1	TGTGCCAGCAGTGTAGGCAGGGCGAACAATGAGCAGTTCTTC	CASSVGRANNEQFF
.	.	TRBV10-3	TRBJ2-7	TGTGCCATCACGACTGAGAGCTCCTACGAGCAGTACTTC	CAITTESSYEQYF
TRBD1	.	TRBV6-6	TRBJ2-7	TGTGCCAGCAGTCAACAGGGGGCTGTCTACGAGCAGTACTTC	CASSQQGAVYEQYF
.	many	TRBV6-4	TRBJ2-5	TGTGCCAGCAGTGACTCATGGGCCAGGTGGTCAAAAGAGACCCAGTACTTC	CASSDSWARWSKETQYF
TRBD1	.	TRBV11-1	TRBJ1-2	TGTGCCAGCAGCCCCCGAGCTTTGACAGGGGAGGATGGCTACACCTTC	CASSPRALTGEDGYTF
TRBD1	.	TRBV28	TRBJ2-7	TGTGCCACCAAGGCTTCGACAGGGGGGCTCTACGAGCAGTACTTC	CATKASTGGLYEQYF
.	.	TRBV29-1	TRBJ2-2	TGCAGCGTCCCACACCATAGACAGGATATCACCGGGGAGCTGTTTTTT	CSVPHHRQDITGELFF
TRBD1	once	TRBV5-3	TRBJ2-2	TGTGCCAGAAGCGAGACCGGGACAGGGGGTTCCACCGGGGAGCTGTTTTTT	CARSETGTGGSTGELFF
.	.	TRBV5-4	TRBJ1-2	TGTGCCAGCAGCCCCCGGGTCTTAGCTAACTATGGCTACACCTTC	CASSPRVLANYGYTF
TRBD2	.	TRBV4-2	TRBJ2-5	TGTGCCAGCAGCCGCCGGGAGGGCGGGGAAGAGACCCAGTACTTC	CASSRREGGEETQYF
.	few	TRBV7-9	TRBJ1-4	TGTGCCAGCAGCTTATTGGCAGCGAGGGCGTTCGCAACTAATGAAAAACTGTTTTTT	CASSLLAARAFATNEKLFF
.	.	TRBV29-1	TRBJ2-7	TGCAGCGCCGGGGGCGGGTCCTACGAGCAGTACTTC	CSAGGGSYEQYF
TRBD1	few	TRBV29-1	TRBJ1-1	TGCAGCGTTGTTGGTACAGGGGACACTGAAGCTTTCTTT	CSVVGTGDTEAFF
TRBD1	.	TRBV27	TRBJ2-7	TGTGCCAGCAGTTTATGGACAGGCGAAGAGCAGTACTTC	CASSLWTGEEQYF
.	.	TRBV6-6	TRBJ2-5	TGTGCCAGCAGTTCGCACATGGAGGGGGAGACCCAGTACTTC	CASSSHMEGETQYF
.	.	TRBV13	TRBJ1-1	TGTGCCAGCAGCTTAGTAGGTGGGGGCGCTGAAGCTTTCTTT	CASSLVGGGAEAFF
.	.	TRBV29-1	TRBJ2-4	TGCAGCGTTGGTAACCCGGAGGACATTCAGTACTTC	CSVGNPEDIQYF
TRBD1	.	TRBV2	TRBJ1-2	TGTGCCAGCAGTGCTTTGGTCGTAGGGACAGGACCACTTTACACCTTC	CASSALVVGTGPLYTF
TRBD2	few	TRBV5-1	TRBJ2-5	TGCGCCAGCAGGTCCGGGGGACTAGCGGGAGGTGGAGAGACCCAGTACTTC	CASRSGGLAGGGETQYF
.	.	TRBV6-1	TRBJ2-2	TGTGCCACCGAGATCGGGGGCCAAAACACCGGGGAGCTGTTTTTT	CATEIGGQNTGELFF
TRBD1	.	TRBV5-1	TRBJ2-5	TGCGCCAGCAGCACGCAGACAGGGAGCGCGACCCAGTACTTC	CASSTQTGSATQYF
TRBD2	.	TRBV11-2	TRBJ2-7	TGTGCCAGCAGCTTTGGCGCTAGCGGTTACTCCTACGAGCAGTACTTC	CASSFGASGYSYEQYF
TRBD2	few	TRBV5-4	TRBJ2-2	TGTGCCAGCAGCCCAGAACCGGGACTAGCACGGTCCGGGGAGCTGTTTTTT	CASSPEPGLARSGELFF
TRBD1	.	TRBV28	TRBJ2-5	TGTGCCAGCACCAAAGGACAGGGCCGGGAGACCCAGTACTTC	CASTKGQGRETQYF
.	.	TRBV11-2	TRBJ1-3	TGTGCCAGCAGCTCCGGGACCCAGCCTGGAAACACCATATATTTT	CASSSGTQPGNTIYF
TRBD2	.	TRBV5-1	TRBJ2-1	TGCGCCAGCAGCAGCGCTAGCGGGAGTTACAATGAGCAGTTCTTC	CASSSASGSYNEQFF
TRBD2	.	TRBV6-6	TRBJ2-1	TGTGCCAGCAGTGACGGGACTAGCGGGAACTATGAGCAGTTCTTC	CASSDGTSGNYEQFF
.	.	TRBV10-3	TRBJ2-7	TGTGCCATCAGTGAGAGAGCGGCCAGGACCTACGAGCAGTACTTC	CAISERAARTYEQYF
.	few	TRBV30	TRBJ1-2	TGTGCCTGGAGTGTAGGGGCCCTCTATGGCTACACCTTC	CAWSVGALYGYTF
.	.	TRBV5-1	TRBJ1-3	TGCGCCAGCAGCTTGGTGGGACTATCAGCACTCTCTGGAAACACCATATATTTT	CASSLVGLSALSGNTIYF
.	few	TRBV10-3	TRBJ2-7	TGTGCCATCAGTAACCTAGGACAGGGAGGGTCCTACGAGCAGTACTTC	CAISNLGQGGSYEQYF
.	few	TRBV28	TRBJ2-7	TGTGCCAGCAGAACCCCCGGCCTGAGTCGGGAGCAGTACTTC	CASRTPGLSREQYF
TRBD2	.	TRBV7-9	TRBJ2-1	TGTGCCAGCAGCCAACGCCGGGGGGGACTAGCGGCGTTTAGGGAGTTCTTC	CASSQRRGGLAAFREFF
TRBD2	.	TRBV29-1	TRBJ2-1	TGCAGCGTGGGGGGGTACGAGCAGTTCTTC	CSVGGYEQFF
.	many	TRBV9	TRBJ2-3	TGTGCCAGCAGCCCCTCTCGGACCAGAAACACAGATACGCAGTATTTT	CASSPSRTRNTDTQYF
TRBD2	.	TRBV5-1	TRBJ2-3	TGCGCCAGCAGCCCGGGACTAGCGAGAGCGGTAGATACGCAGTATTTT	CASSPGLARAVDTQYF
.	.	TRBV11-2	TRBJ1-4	TGTGCCAGCAGCTTAGTTGACAGCTTGGGTGAAAAACTGTTTTTT	CASSLVDSLGEKLFF